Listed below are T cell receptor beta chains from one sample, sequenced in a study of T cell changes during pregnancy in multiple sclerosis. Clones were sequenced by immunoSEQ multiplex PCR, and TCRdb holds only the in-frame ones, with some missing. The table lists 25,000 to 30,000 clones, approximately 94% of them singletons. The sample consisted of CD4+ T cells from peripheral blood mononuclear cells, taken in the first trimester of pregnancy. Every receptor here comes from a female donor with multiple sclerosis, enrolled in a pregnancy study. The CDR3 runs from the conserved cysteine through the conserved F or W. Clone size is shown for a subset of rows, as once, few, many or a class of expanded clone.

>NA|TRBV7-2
CASSSTGRTEAFF
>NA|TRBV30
CAWTLAWDLAGGQETQYF
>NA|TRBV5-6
CASSSGGQARNSPLHF
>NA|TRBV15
CATSRLTTNYGYTF
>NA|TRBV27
CASSSRSTTNEKLFF
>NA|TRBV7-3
CASSLMVGGGNTQYF
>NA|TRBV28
CASSLGKWGRNYGYTF
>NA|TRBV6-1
CASSLSGRGDTQYF
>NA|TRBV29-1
CSFRVVGGDTQYF
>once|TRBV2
CASSEQGRAGELFF
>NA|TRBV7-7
CASSRTTGNTGELFF
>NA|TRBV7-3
CASSPGQGSYNEQFF
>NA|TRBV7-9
CASSLLDRGGQGTQYF
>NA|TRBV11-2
CASSLIGGGEQYF
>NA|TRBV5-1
CASSLDSRGDAYGYTF
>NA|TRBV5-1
CASSLGGDYGYTF
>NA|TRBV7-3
CASSFRAGGNNEQFF
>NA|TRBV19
CASSIWSGGDSPLHF
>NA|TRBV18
CASSPQGASEKLFF
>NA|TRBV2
CASSPDRGDTGELFF
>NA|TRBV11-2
CASSLGSRAGREELFF
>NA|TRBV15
CATSRVLLSNEKLFF
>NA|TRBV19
CASSWVSAGNTEAFF
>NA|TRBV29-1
CSVEARRQGYTEAFF
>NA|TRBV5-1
CASSAGTSGAHGELFF
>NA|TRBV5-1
CASSFGWGDRGNEKLFF
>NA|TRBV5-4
CASRQDGSGANVLTF
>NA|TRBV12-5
CASGLRGPLHF
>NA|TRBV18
CASSIRTGEGEQYF
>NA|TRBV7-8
CASFIRGGISNEQFF
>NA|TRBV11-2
CASGPGQGYGYTF
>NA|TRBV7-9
CASSPQGGERETQYF
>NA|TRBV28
CASTSIRVFSGGKNIQYF
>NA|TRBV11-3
CASSPGWLAGFGDTQYF
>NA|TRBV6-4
CASSETSGSQETQYF
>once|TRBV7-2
CASSLEGGNEKLFF
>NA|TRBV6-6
CASSSRVLGEQFF
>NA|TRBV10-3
CAIGTGRSGELFF